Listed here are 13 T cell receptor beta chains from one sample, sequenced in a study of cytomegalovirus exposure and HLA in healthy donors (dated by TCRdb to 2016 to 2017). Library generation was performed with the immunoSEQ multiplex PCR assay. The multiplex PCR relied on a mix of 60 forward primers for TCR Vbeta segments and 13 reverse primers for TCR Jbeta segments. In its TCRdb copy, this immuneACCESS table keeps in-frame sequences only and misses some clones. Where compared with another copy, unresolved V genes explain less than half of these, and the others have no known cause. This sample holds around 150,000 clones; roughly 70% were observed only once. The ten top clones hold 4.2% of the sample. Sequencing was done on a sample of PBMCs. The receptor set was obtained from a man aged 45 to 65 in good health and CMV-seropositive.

CDR3: CASSQLQRDTEAFF. In DNA form, the CDR3 reads TGTGCCAGCAGCCAACTTCAACGGGACACTGAAGCTTTCTTT. V is TRBV4-2 and J is TRBJ1-1; D gene unclear. The CDR3 has 14 amino acids. The germline V and J ends were trimmed by 2 bases and 3 bases, with 10 bases remaining between them. Per germline, CDR1 LGHNA and CDR2 YNFKEQ.

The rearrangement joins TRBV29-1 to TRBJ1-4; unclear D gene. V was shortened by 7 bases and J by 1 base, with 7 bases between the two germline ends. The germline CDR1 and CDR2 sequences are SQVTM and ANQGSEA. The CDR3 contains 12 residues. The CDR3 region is CSAVVTNEKLFF. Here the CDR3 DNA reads TGCAGCGCGGTAGTAACTAATGAAAAACTGTTTTTT.

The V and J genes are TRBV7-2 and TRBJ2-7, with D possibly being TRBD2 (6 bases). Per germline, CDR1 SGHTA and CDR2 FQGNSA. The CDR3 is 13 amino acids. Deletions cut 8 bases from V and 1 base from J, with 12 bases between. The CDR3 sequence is CASATSGSYEQYF. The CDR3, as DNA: TGTGCCAGCGCGACTAGTGGATCCTACGAGCAGTACTTC.

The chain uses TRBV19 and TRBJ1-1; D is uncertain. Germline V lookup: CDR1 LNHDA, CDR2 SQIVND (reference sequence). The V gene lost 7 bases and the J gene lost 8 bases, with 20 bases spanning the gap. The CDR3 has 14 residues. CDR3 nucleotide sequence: TGTGCCAGTATCCCCTATGGGCCCCTCGGAGAAGCTTTCTTT. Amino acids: CASIPYGPLGEAFF.

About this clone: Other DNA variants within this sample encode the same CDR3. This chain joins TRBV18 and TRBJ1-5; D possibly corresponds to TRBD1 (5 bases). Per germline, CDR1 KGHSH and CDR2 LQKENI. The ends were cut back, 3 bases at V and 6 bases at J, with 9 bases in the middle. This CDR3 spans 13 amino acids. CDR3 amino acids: CASSPGQGQPQHF. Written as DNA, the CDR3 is TGTGCCAGCTCACCCGGGCAGGGTCAGCCCCAGCATTTT.

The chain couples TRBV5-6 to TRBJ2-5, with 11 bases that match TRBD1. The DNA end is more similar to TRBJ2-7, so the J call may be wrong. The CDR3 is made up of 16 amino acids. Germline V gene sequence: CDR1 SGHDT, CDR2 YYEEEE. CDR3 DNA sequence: TGTGCCAGCAGCTTGTTGGGGACAGGGGGCTCCTACGAGCAGTACTTC. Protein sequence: CASSLLGTGGSYEQYF.

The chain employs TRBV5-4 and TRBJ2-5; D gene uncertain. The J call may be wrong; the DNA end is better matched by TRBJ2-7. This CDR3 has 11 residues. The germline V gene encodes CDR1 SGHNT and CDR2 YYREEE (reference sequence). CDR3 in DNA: TGTGCCAGCAGCTTCATCTACGAGCAGTACTTC. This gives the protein CASSFIYEQYF.

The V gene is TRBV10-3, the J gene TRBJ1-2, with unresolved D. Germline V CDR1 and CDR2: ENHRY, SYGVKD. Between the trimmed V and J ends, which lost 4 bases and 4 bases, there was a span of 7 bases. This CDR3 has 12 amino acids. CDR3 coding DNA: TGTGCCATCAGTGTACAGTCCTATGGCTACACCTTC. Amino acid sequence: CAISVQSYGYTF.

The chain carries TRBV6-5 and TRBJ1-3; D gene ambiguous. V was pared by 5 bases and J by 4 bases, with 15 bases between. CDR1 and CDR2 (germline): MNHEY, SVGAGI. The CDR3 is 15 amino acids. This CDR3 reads CASSPRAGSGNTIYF. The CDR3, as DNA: TGTGCCAGCAGTCCGCGAGCGGGTTCGGGAAACACCATATATTTT.

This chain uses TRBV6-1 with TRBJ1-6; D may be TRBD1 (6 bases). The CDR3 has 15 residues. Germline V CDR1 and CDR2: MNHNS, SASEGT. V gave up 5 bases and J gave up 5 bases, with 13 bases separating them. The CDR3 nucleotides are TGTGCCAGCAGTCAGACAGGAACTAATAATTCACCCCTCCACTTT. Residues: CASSQTGTNNSPLHF.

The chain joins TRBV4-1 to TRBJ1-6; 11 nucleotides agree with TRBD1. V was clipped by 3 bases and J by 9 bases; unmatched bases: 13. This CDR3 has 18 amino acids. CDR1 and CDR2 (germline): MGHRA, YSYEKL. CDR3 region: CASSQEPFGTGGRSPLHF. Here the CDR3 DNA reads TGCGCCAGCAGCCAGGAACCCTTCGGGACAGGGGGACGTTCACCCCTCCACTTT.

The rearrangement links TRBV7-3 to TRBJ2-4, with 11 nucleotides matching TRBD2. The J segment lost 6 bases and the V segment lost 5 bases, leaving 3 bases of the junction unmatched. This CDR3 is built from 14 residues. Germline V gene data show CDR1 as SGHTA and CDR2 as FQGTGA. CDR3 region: CASSPGTSGNIQYF. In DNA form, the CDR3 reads TGTGCCAGCAGCCCAGGGACTAGCGGAAACATTCAGTACTTC.

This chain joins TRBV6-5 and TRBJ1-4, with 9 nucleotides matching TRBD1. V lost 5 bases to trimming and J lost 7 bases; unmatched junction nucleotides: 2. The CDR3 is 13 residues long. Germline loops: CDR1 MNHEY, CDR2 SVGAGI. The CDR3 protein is CASSQTGGEKLFF. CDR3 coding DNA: TGTGCCAGCAGTCAGACAGGGGGTGAAAAACTGTTTTTT.